A single sample gave rise to the 4 T cell receptor beta chains below, sequenced in a study of T cell responses to AZD1222 COVID-19 vaccine. Clones were sequenced by immunoSEQ multiplex PCR, and TCRdb holds only the in-frame ones, with some missing. The data contain 65,000 to 90,000 clones, around nine tenths of them seen just once; the ten biggest clones take up 1% to 1.5%. Sequencing used peripheral blood, obtained 28 days after the second AZD1222 dose. Receptors were obtained from an adult who received the AZD1222 COVID-19 vaccine.

The table lists this clone with a count of one. The chain links TRBV18 to TRBJ2-1; D not resolved. The germline V gene encodes CDR1 KGHSH and CDR2 LQKENI. The CDR3 covers 16 residues. Trimming shortened V by 4 bases and J by 0 bases, and 13 bases separated the two germline ends. CDR3: CASSRGAVSSYNEQFF. CDR3 nucleotides: TGTGCCAGCTCACGGGGTGCAGTTAGCTCCTACAATGAGCAGTTCTTC.

The chain's CDR3 is CASSLAAGAWNEQFF. CDR3 in DNA: TGTGCCAGCAGCTTAGCGGCGGGAGCGTGGAATGAGCAGTTCTTC. The chain has TRBV7-9 and TRBJ2-1, with 7 nucleotides matching TRBD2. Germline assignment: CDR1 SEHNR and CDR2 FQNEAQ (reference sequence). This CDR3 contains 15 residues. Trimming at V came to 0 bases and at J to 7 bases, leaving 6 bases not matched to a gene.

The chain links TRBV27 to TRBJ2-7, with D uncertain. In germline, CDR1 is MNHEY, CDR2 SMNVEV (reference sequence). The CDR3 sequence is 13 residues long. V shed 2 bases and J shed 2 bases, with 7 bases lying between them. The CDR3 here is CASSLQVTYEQYF. For the CDR3, the DNA is TGTGCCAGCAGTTTACAGGTAACCTACGAGCAGTACTTC.

This chain uses TRBV6-5 with TRBJ2-2; D is uncertain. The CDR3 has 15 amino acids. Looked up from germline, CDR1 is MNHEY and CDR2 is SVGAGI. Trimming cost V 7 bases and J 4 bases, with 16 bases left between them. CDR3 nucleotide sequence: TGTGCCAGCATTATCGGGCAGGTCCTCACCGGGGAGCTGTTTTTT. Protein: CASIIGQVLTGELFF.